This T cell receptor (beta chain) was profiled in a study of metastatic and nonmetastatic thyroid tumors. No treatment had been given to any patient before thyroid surgery. This clone showed up many times. TCRdb recomputed clones from the PCR reads via MiXCR. The sample gives about 40,000 clones, roughly an eighth of which show up once; roughly a quarter is in the top ten. Looked up from germline, CDR1 is MNHNS and CDR2 is SASEGT. The CDR3 runs to 15 residues. After removal of 6 bases from V and 4 bases from J, the junction contained 10 bases not matched to a gene. The specimen was blood. The clonotype comes from a female donor with papillary thyroid cancer or a benign thyroid nodule (not recorded which). Some clones in this sample may be carry-over from other donors' samples. This sequence joins TRBV6-1 and TRBJ1-2, with 8 bases identical to TRBD1. As DNA, the CDR3 is TGTGCCAGCAGAAGTACAGGGGGTCGGGTCTATGGCTACACCTTC. Translated: CASRSTGGRVYGYTF.